The 8 T cell receptor beta chains listed next were all sequenced from one sample in a study of T cell responses to AZD1222 COVID-19 vaccine. Only in-frame clones appear in the TCRdb table, and some are missing; sequencing was by immunoSEQ multiplex PCR. The sample contains roughly 130,000 clones, 88% of which appear only once. The material sequenced was peripheral blood, taken on day 0 of AZD1222 vaccination. The receptors derive from an adult in good health.

The CDR3: CARKWEEKLFF. DNA for the CDR3: TGTGCCAGGAAATGGGAGGAAAAACTGTTTTTT. V usage is TRBV2 and J usage is TRBJ1-4; D is undetermined. Trimming took 9 bases from V and 8 from J, leaving 10 bases between them. The CDR3 totals 11 residues. Germline CDR1 and CDR2: SNHLY and FYNNEI.

This rearrangement joins TRBV6-6 to TRBJ1-4, with TRBD1 matching 8 bases. After removal of 4 bases from V and 1 base from J, the junction contained 2 bases not matched to a gene. CDR1 and CDR2 (germline): MNHNY, SVGAGI (reference sequence). The CDR3 sequence is 15 residues long. In DNA, the CDR3 is TGTGCCAGCAGTTCTGGACAGGGAACTAATGAAAAACTGTTTTTT. It specifies CASSSGQGTNEKLFF.

The chain recombines TRBV6-5 with TRBJ2-7; TRBD2 aligns across 8 bases. Unmatched junction bases numbered 15, after V lost 4 bases and J lost 7 bases. CDR3 length: 16 amino acids. From germline, CDR1 is MNHEY and CDR2 SVGAGI. DNA for the CDR3: TGTGCCAGCAGTTCCACCAGGAGGACTAGCTCTTGGGAGCAGTACTTC. It codes for CASSSTRRTSSWEQYF.

The CDR3: CASTTSGVPGEQFF. The DNA for the CDR3 is TGTGCCAGCACCACCAGCGGGGTGCCCGGGGAGCAGTTCTTC. V is TRBV7-8 and J is TRBJ2-1; the match to TRBD2 covers 7 bases. The germline gives CDR1 SGHVS, CDR2 FQNEAQ. V trimming: 7 bases; J trimming: 10 bases; junction bases outside the gene matches: 13. The CDR3 has 14 residues.

This sequence joins TRBV19 and TRBJ1-1; 7 bases agree with TRBD1. Germline trimming cut 3 bases from V and 4 bases from J; bases unmatched to any gene: 5. Germline V lookup: CDR1 LNHDA, CDR2 SQIVND (reference sequence). The length of the CDR3 is 14 residues. CDR3 protein: CASSIQGGGTEAFF. CDR3 coding DNA: TGTGCCAGTAGTATCCAGGGGGGGGGCACTGAAGCTTTCTTT.

The V gene is TRBV9, the J gene TRBJ2-1, with 9 bases that match TRBD2. CDR1 is SGDLS and CDR2 is YYNGEE in the germline V gene. After removal of 0 bases from V and 9 bases from J, the junction contained 7 bases not matched to a gene. The CDR3 length is 15 residues. The CDR3 nucleotides are TGTGCCAGCAGCGTAGATCAAGGAGCGGGAGGTGAGCAGTTCTTC. Its translation is CASSVDQGAGGEQFF.

The chain links TRBV28 to TRBJ2-3, with TRBD2 matching 9 bases. The germline V gene has CDR1 MDHEN and CDR2 SYDVKM. Trimming at V came to 1 base and at J to 5 bases, leaving 7 bases not matched to a gene. The CDR3 sequence is 16 residues long. Here the CDR3 reads CASSLYSGGPQDTQYF. DNA for the CDR3: TGTGCCAGCAGTTTATATAGCGGGGGACCCCAAGATACGCAGTATTTT.

The CDR3 loop is CASSSQGQNYNSPLHF. CDR3 DNA sequence: TGTGCCAGCAGCTCACAGGGACAGAACTATAATTCACCCCTCCACTTT. The chain couples TRBV7-3 to TRBJ1-6; TRBD1 agrees at 7 bases. Trimming cost V 4 bases and J 3 bases; bases outside gene matches: 6. This CDR3 comprises 16 residues. Germline CDR1 SGHTA, CDR2 FQGTGA.